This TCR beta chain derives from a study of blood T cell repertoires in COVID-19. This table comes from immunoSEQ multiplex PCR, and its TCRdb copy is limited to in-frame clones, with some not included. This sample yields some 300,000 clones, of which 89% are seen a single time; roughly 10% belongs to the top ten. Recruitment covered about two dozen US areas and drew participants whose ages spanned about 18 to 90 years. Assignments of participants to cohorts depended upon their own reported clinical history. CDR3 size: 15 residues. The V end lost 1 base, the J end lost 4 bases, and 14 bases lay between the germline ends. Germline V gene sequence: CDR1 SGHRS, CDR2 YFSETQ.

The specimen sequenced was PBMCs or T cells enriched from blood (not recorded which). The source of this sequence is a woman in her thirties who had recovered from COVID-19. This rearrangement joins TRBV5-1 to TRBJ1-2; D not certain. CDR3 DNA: TGCGCCAGCAGCTTGTTTTCTGGCACATTCTATGGCTACACCTTC. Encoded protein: CASSLFSGTFYGYTF.